Listed below are T cell receptor beta chains from one sample, sequenced in a study of T cell changes during pregnancy in multiple sclerosis. Profiling relied on immunoSEQ multiplex PCR, and the TCRdb table lists in-frame clones only, not all of them. The sample gives under 85,000 clones, approximately 94% of which show up once; about 0.5% is in the top ten. This material consisted of peripheral blood, taken in the third trimester of pregnancy. The receptors were sampled from a female donor with multiple sclerosis, enrolled in a pregnancy study. CDR3s include the opening cysteine and the closing phenylalanine or tryptophan. The size field is filled for only some rows; it gives once, few, many or a size class.

TRBV19	.	TRBJ1-2	CASSIATGGDYGYTF
TRBV6-5	.	TRBJ1-2	CASSYQWDRGNDGYTF
TRBV4-2	.	TRBJ2-2	CASSPTANTGELFF
TRBV28	.	TRBJ1-3	CASSLTPGGGKDLGNTIYF
TRBV9	.	TRBJ1-1	CASSVVTGNTEAFF
TRBV9	.	TRBJ1-1	CASSVETGKGITEAFF
TRBV18	.	TRBJ2-4	CASSAGDGKNIQYF
TRBV2	.	TRBJ1-2	CASNTPDRGYGYTF
TRBV7-3	.	TRBJ2-6	CASSLISGAGANVLTF
TRBV27	.	TRBJ1-2	CASSPRLAGAGGYTF
TRBV25-1	.	TRBJ2-5	CASSTRRGTGEETQYF
TRBV6-5	.	TRBJ1-2	CASSQPGGLYGYTF
TRBV6-5	.	TRBJ1-5	CASGTGLSNQPQHF
TRBV4-2	.	TRBJ2-1	CASSQVQGDYNEQFF
TRBV29-1	.	TRBJ2-5	CSVAVTGRRETQYF
TRBV19	.	TRBJ1-2	CASSIRQGSYGYTF
TRBV5-1	.	TRBJ2-3	CASSSFTDTQYF
TRBV5-8	.	TRBJ2-2	CASSGGRGHTGELFF
TRBV29-1	.	TRBJ1-2	CSVGGTGRPGDYGYTF
TRBV18	.	TRBJ1-2	CASSPMKTGGLNGYTF
TRBV4-3	.	TRBJ1-2	CASSATGYDGYTF
TRBV25-1	.	TRBJ2-3	CASSPGGLAGGRTQYF
TRBV10-3	once	TRBJ2-7	CAISTSGGLSYEQYF
TRBV14	.	TRBJ1-1	CASSQEHRPNTEAFF
TRBV15	.	TRBJ2-3	CATSRDWGPSTDTQYF
TRBV19	.	TRBJ1-1	CASSIVAAGTEAFF
TRBV5-4	.	TRBJ2-2	CASSLGGSGGNTGELFF
TRBV19	.	TRBJ1-2	CASSILGGGTNYGYTF
TRBV5-4	.	TRBJ2-3	CASSPGGGTDTQYF
TRBV9	.	TRBJ2-5	CASSPYTSGGQETQYF
TRBV5-1	.	TRBJ1-2	CASSLAEGAAYGYTF
TRBV7-3	.	TRBJ2-7	CASSAHSRGTGVYEQYF
TRBV4-3	once	TRBJ1-2	CASSQERGTGIHYGYTF
TRBV4-1	.	TRBJ2-5	CASSQGISGGQETQYF
TRBV7-9	.	TRBJ2-7	CASTSFGGATYEQYF
TRBV5-6	.	TRBJ2-7	CASSSGQGNEQYF
TRBV9	.	TRBJ2-7	CASSVGGRGDEQYF
TRBV6-1	.	TRBJ2-7	CASVAGTTLYEQYF
TRBV9	.	TRBJ2-7	CASSVAMGDSSGSYEQYF
TRBV2	.	TRBJ2-7	CASSESILASYEQYF
TRBV6-5	.	TRBJ1-6	CASTRRGPGNSPLHF
TRBV5-4	.	TRBJ1-6	CASSLQGAGNNSPLHF
TRBV9	.	TRBJ1-2	CASSGTSYRGYTF
TRBV27	.	TRBJ1-1	CASSFQGGGTEAFF
TRBV12-5	.	TRBJ1-2	CASAGGGHGYGYTF
TRBV10-2	.	TRBJ1-5	CASSTGGSQPQHF
TRBV19	.	TRBJ1-4	CASRREANEKLFF
TRBV5-6	.	TRBJ2-5	CASRYGQGAPKTQYF
TRBV18	.	TRBJ2-3	CASSPQVGTSGSTDTQYF
TRBV15	.	TRBJ1-5	CATRGQGGPYSNQPQHF
TRBV30	.	TRBJ1-3	CAWSATGSSGNTIYF
TRBV9	.	TRBJ2-1	CASSGDRQGVFF
TRBV4-2	.	TRBJ2-5	CASSRGETQYF